Listed here are 22 T cell receptor beta chains from one sample, sequenced in a study of CD8 T cells in ankylosing spondylitis. TCRdb reprocessed the 5' RACE reads with MiXCR, giving one entry per CDR3 protein. Of some 290,000 distinct CDR3 sequences detected, around 19% appear once; the ten largest clones hold roughly 7.3%. Sequences were obtained from blood, either unsorted or a sorted T cell fraction (not recorded which). Receptors originate from a male donor with ankylosing spondylitis or in good health (not recorded which).

V and J are TRBV6-5 and TRBJ1-5; D is unresolved. CDR3 size: 14 residues. V lost 4 bases to trimming and J lost 0 bases, with 7 bases between them. Germline CDR1 reads MNHEY; CDR2 reads SVGAGI. The CDR3 region is CASSWGYSNQPQHF. The CDR3 DNA sequence: TGTGCCAGCAGTTGGGGATATAGCAATCAGCCCCAGCATTTT.

The CDR3 spells CASSYDAETYNEQFF. The CDR3 region has the DNA TGTGCCAGCAGTTACGACGCGGAGACCTACAATGAGCAGTTCTTC. The V gene is TRBV6-2 or TRBV6-3, the J gene TRBJ2-1; the D is unclear. With 2 bases removed from V and 2 bases from J, the gap between germline ends came to 10 bases. CDR1 and CDR2 (germline): MNHEY, SVGEGT. The CDR3 sequence is 15 residues long.

The sample holds a few counts of this clonotype. The rearrangement uses TRBV6-1 and TRBJ2-5; possibly TRBD1 or TRBD2 for D (5 bases each). V lost 7 bases and J 1 base, leaving 16 bases between the germline ends. The V gene's germline CDR1 is MNHNS and CDR2 SASEGT. This CDR3 contains 15 residues. Here the CDR3 reads CASTERQGVQETQYF. The CDR3 DNA reads as TGTGCCAGCACCGAAAGGCAGGGAGTCCAAGAGACCCAGTACTTC.

This clonotype came up a few times. This chain links TRBV5-5 with TRBJ1-1; D gene ambiguous. V was cut by 4 bases and J by 3 bases, with 19 bases left in between. CDR1 SGHKS and CDR2 YYEKEE come from the germline V gene (reference sequence). The CDR3 is 16 amino acids. The CDR3 bases are TGTGCCAGCAGCCGTCTCGCGGGAAACCAGGACACTGAAGCTTTCTTT. Encoded protein: CASSRLAGNQDTEAFF. Full variable domain (rest looked up from reference TRBV5-5 and TRBJ1-1): DAGVTQSPTHLIKTRGQQVTLRCSPISGHKSVSWYQQVLGQGPQFIFQYYEKEERGRGNFPDRFSARQFPNYSSELNVNALLLGDSALYLCASSRLAGNQDTEAFFGQGTRLTVV.

Ten or more counts support this clonotype. This sequence joins TRBV5-1 and TRBJ2-3; D perhaps matches TRBD1 (5 bases). Between the trimmed V and J ends, which lost 0 bases and 0 bases, there was a span of 8 bases. Germline V gene sequence: CDR1 SGHRS, CDR2 YFSETQ. The CDR3 covers 15 residues. This chain's CDR3 is CASSLDRPSTDTQYF. CDR3 bases: TGCGCCAGCAGCTTGGACAGGCCCAGCACAGATACGCAGTATTTT.

The chain recombines TRBV9 with TRBJ1-3; the D gene is possibly TRBD1 (6 bases). Trimming removed 0 bases from V and 1 base from J, with 11 bases in between. The CDR3 has 16 amino acids. The V gene's germline CDR1 is SGDLS and CDR2 YYNGEE. The CDR3 region has the DNA TGTGCCAGCAGCGTAGACGCCAGGGGTTCTGGAAACACCATATATTTT. Its translation: CASSVDARGSGNTIYF.

J is TRBJ2-1 and V is TRBV20-1, with 7 bases fitting TRBD1. CDR3 length: 14 residues. Trimming removed 1 base from V and 2 bases from J; junction bases left unmatched: 2. The germline CDR1 and CDR2 sequences are DFQATT and SNEGSKA (reference sequence). Here the CDR3 DNA reads TGCAGTGCTAGAGGGACAGGTACCTACAATGAGCAGTTCTTC. Amino acid sequence: CSARGTGTYNEQFF.

The gene calls are TRBV10-3 and TRBJ1-1; perhaps TRBD1 as D (5 bases). The CDR3 is 12 amino acids. Trimming removed 6 bases from V and 5 bases from J, with 10 bases in between. Germline V gene sequence: CDR1 ENHRY, CDR2 SYGVKD. CDR3 loop: CAIRTEGTEAFF. Here the CDR3 DNA reads TGTGCCATCAGGACTGAGGGGACTGAAGCTTTCTTT.

The chain carries TRBV5-1 and TRBJ2-5, with 8 bases that match TRBD1. Per germline, CDR1 SGHRS and CDR2 YFSETQ. With V trimmed by 4 bases and J by 2 bases, 4 bases remained unmatched. The CDR3 runs 14 residues. CDR3 in DNA: TGCGCCAGCAGCGTACAGGGGGTTCAAGAGACCCAGTACTTC. It is translated as CASSVQGVQETQYF.

The chain recombines TRBV5-1 with TRBJ1-4, with D perhaps TRBD1 (5 bases). CDR3 size: 14 residues. Germline CDR1 SGHRS, CDR2 YFSETQ. Deletions cut 2 bases from V and 10 bases from J, with 15 bases between. CDR3 in amino acids: CASSFRGSEGKLFF. The CDR3 bases are TGCGCCAGCAGCTTTAGGGGCTCCGAGGGAAAACTGTTTTTT.

This clonotype was recorded a few times. This chain joins TRBV7-9 and TRBJ2-3, with a tentative D call TRBD1 (5 bases). The CDR3 has 15 amino acids. CDR1 is SEHNR, CDR2 FQNEAQ, per germline (reference sequence). Deletions cut 0 bases from V and 3 bases from J, with 10 bases between. The DNA of the CDR3 is TGTGCCAGCAGCTTAGCGGCAGGGCAAACAGATACGCAGTATTTT. Its translation: CASSLAAGQTDTQYF. Based on the CDR3 plus reference TRBV7-9 and TRBJ2-3, the full variable domain is DTGVSQNPRHKITKRGQNVTFRCDPISEHNRLYWYRQTLGQGPEFLTYFQNEAQLEKSRLLSDRFSAERPKGSFSTLEIQRTEQGDSAMYLCASSLAAGQTDTQYFGPGTRLTVL.

The CDR3 coding sequence is TGCAGTGCCGACTCGTCCCAGGGACGAGGCTACACCTTC. Protein sequence: CSADSSQGRGYTF. The chain joins TRBV20-1 to TRBJ1-2, with a tentative D call TRBD1 (5 bases). CDR3 size: 13 residues. Germline CDR1 is DFQATT and CDR2 is SNEGSKA (reference sequence). Trimming shortened V by 6 bases and J by 8 bases, and 19 bases separated the two germline ends.

This clonotype was picked up many times. The chain employs TRBV24-1 and TRBJ2-1; D is undetermined. Germline CDR1 and CDR2: KGHDR and SFDVKD. The CDR3 is 13 residues long. The V and J ends lost 9 bases and 7 bases respectively, with 15 bases between them. This CDR3 is CATGTAAGNEQFF. The CDR3 bases are TGTGCCACCGGAACTGCAGCCGGTAATGAGCAGTTCTTC.

The chain recombines TRBV6-1 with TRBJ1-1; D unresolved. The CDR3 length is 15 residues. Germline-derived CDR1 and CDR2 are MNHNS and SASEGT. Trimming took 0 bases from V and 2 from J, leaving 10 bases between them. As DNA, the CDR3 is TGTGCCAGCAGTGAAGCGCGCGTGGGAAACACTGAAGCTTTCTTT. It encodes CASSEARVGNTEAFF.

The chain is built from TRBV7-2 and TRBJ2-1; D possibly corresponds to TRBD1 (6 bases). The CDR3 sequence is 15 residues long. Germline CDR1 and CDR2: SGHTA and FQGNSA. The V gene lost 1 base and the J gene lost 2 bases, with 9 bases spanning the gap. DNA of the CDR3: TGTGCCAGCAGCTTAGAGAGGGGGACCTACAATGAGCAGTTCTTC. It translates to CASSLERGTYNEQFF.

Only a few counts were recorded for this clonotype. V gene TRBV29-1 combines with J gene TRBJ2-3; perhaps TRBD1 as D (5 bases). The V and J ends lost 7 bases and 3 bases respectively, with 5 bases between them. Germline values: CDR1 SQVTM, CDR2 ANQGSEA. The CDR3 runs to 10 residues. The CDR3 sequence is CSGQTDTQYF. The CDR3 region has the DNA TGCAGCGGACAGACAGATACGCAGTATTTT.

J is TRBJ2-5 and V is TRBV7-9; D is uncertain. This CDR3 contains 14 residues. The germline gives CDR1 SEHNR, CDR2 FQNEAQ (reference sequence). V shed 0 bases and J shed 5 bases, with 10 bases lying between them. CDR3 region: CASSLARLGETQYF. DNA of the CDR3: TGTGCCAGCAGCTTAGCACGGTTGGGTGAGACCCAGTACTTC. The complete variable domain, with remaining parts taken from reference TRBV7-9 and TRBJ2-5, reads DTGVSQNPRHKITKRGQNVTFRCDPISEHNRLYWYRQTLGQGPEFLTYFQNEAQLEKSRLLSDRFSAERPKGSFSTLEIQRTEQGDSAMYLCASSLARLGETQYFGPGTRLLVL.

The chain has TRBV10-3 and TRBJ2-5; perhaps D is TRBD1 or TRBD2 (5 bases each). The CDR3 totals 12 residues. V was pared by 4 bases and J by 5 bases, with 8 bases between. Germline CDR1 and CDR2: ENHRY and SYGVKD. The CDR3 sequence: CAISGGYETQYF. In nucleotides, the CDR3 is TGTGCCATCAGTGGGGGGTACGAGACCCAGTACTTC.

This clonotype has a handful of counts. The CDR3 reads CASSYALDEQFF. The CDR3 nucleotides are TGTGCCAGCAGTTACGCTCTCGATGAGCAGTTCTTC. V and J are TRBV6-6 and TRBJ2-1, with D unclear. This CDR3 comprises 12 residues. V was clipped by 2 bases and J by 8 bases, with 7 bases between them. Germline V gives CDR1 MNHNY, CDR2 SVGAGI (reference sequence).

The genes are TRBV5-1 and TRBJ2-1; TRBD2 matches at 7 bases. With 2 bases clipped from V and 3 bases from J, the junction kept 8 bases outside the gene matches. The CDR3 contains 16 residues. CDR1 SGHRS and CDR2 YFSETQ come from the germline V gene. CDR3 nucleotide sequence: TGCGCCAGCAGCTTCGAGGGAGGGCCGTACTACAATGAGCAGTTCTTC. Translation gives CASSFEGGPYYNEQFF.

This clonotype was picked up a small number of times. The rearrangement joins TRBV12-3 or TRBV12-4 to TRBJ2-1; D unclear. V dropped 5 bases and J dropped 9 bases, with 11 bases sitting between them. There are 12 residues in the CDR3. Written as DNA, the CDR3 is TGTGCCAGCAGTCCATGGTACGGTGAGCAGTTCTTC. Its protein is CASSPWYGEQFF.

The sample holds a few counts of this clonotype. The chain carries TRBV4-2 and TRBJ2-2; TRBD2 matches at 9 bases. The V segment lost 1 base and the J segment 1 base; nucleotides outside the gene matches: 4. This CDR3 region has 17 residues. Germline CDR1 reads LGHNA; CDR2 reads YNFKEQ. CDR3 DNA sequence: TGTGCCAGCAGCCAAGTAGCGGGGGCTTTGAACACCGGGGAGCTGTTTTTT. Its protein product is CASSQVAGALNTGELFF.